This T cell receptor (beta chain) originates from a study of shared clonotypes between healthy human individuals. Study outcomes and limitations: Only blood underwent sampling, and tissue repertoires likely differ.

Germline assignment: CDR1 SGHKS and CDR2 YYEKEE (reference sequence). This CDR3 spans 14 amino acids. Trimming pared 4 bases from V and 4 bases from J, leaving 14 bases between. About this clone itself: The antigen is undetermined.

Authors' processing steps: Without quality scores, immunoSEQ junctional reads could not be filtered like full-length reads. Sequencing was performed with immunoSEQ multiplex PCR; in TCRdb, only in-frame clones are kept and a portion is missing. The DNA was the basis for D and trimming; V, J and clone size are from that table. Of approximately 2.5 million clones in the sample, over 85% were seen once. Each of the donors was a healthy adult who was HIV-negative and had not had a recent acute infection or vaccination. Sequenced sample: naive CD4+ T cells sorted from blood. Documented subset: CD45RA+ positively selected. The V and J genes are TRBV5-5 and TRBJ1-2, with D possibly matching TRBD1 (6 bases). This TCR came from a man aged 18 to 30 in good health. For the CDR3, the DNA is TGTGCCAGCAGCCGATTACAGGGAAGCTATGGCTACACCTTC. Encoded protein: CASSRLQGSYGYTF.